A single sample gave rise to the 15 T cell receptor beta chains below, sequenced in a study of T cells after yellow fever vaccination. TCRdb re-called the 5' RACE reads through MiXCR, storing one row per CDR3 protein. In the table there are around 590,000 distinct CDR3 sequences, approximately 13% of which are singletons. Here the sequenced sample was PBMCs, taken on the day of the yellow fever booster vaccination. These receptors all stem from a young man who received the YFV17D yellow fever vaccine.

This clonotype was counted a few times. The gene calls are TRBV4-2 and TRBJ2-7; TRBD1 agrees at 7 bases. The CDR3 runs to 15 residues. Unmatched junction bases numbered 8, after V lost 0 bases and J lost 6 bases. Germline loops: CDR1 LGHNA, CDR2 YNFKEQ. In DNA, the CDR3 is TGTGCCAGCAGCCAAGAAAGCGGACAGGACCTCGAGCAGTACTTC. Its translation is CASSQESGQDLEQYF.

There are a few counts of this clonotype. The chain employs TRBV29-1 and TRBJ2-7, with D maybe TRBD1 (6 bases). In germline, CDR1 is SQVTM, CDR2 ANQGSEA. This CDR3 is built from 14 residues. Trimming cost V 3 bases and J 4 bases, with 16 bases left between them. The CDR3 spells CSVEGGQSGYEQYF. The CDR3 DNA is TGCAGCGTTGAGGGCGGACAGTCTGGATACGAGCAGTACTTC.

This clonotype was seen only a few times. V and J are TRBV28 and TRBJ2-1; D may be TRBD2 (7 bases). The CDR3 loop spans 14 amino acids. Germline CDR1 and CDR2: MDHEN and SYDVKM. V was trimmed by 7 bases and J by 3 bases, leaving 13 bases between them. CDR3 DNA: TGTGCCAGCACCCCGGGGGGCGACTACAATGAGCAGTTCTTC. The encoded protein is CASTPGGDYNEQFF.

This clonotype turned up a few times. The chain links TRBV7-8 to TRBJ2-7, with 8 bases matching TRBD1. After removal of 4 bases from V and 2 bases from J, the junction contained 13 bases not matched to a gene. The CDR3 consists of 17 residues. Germline V CDR1 and CDR2: SGHVS, FQNEAQ. The CDR3 DNA reads TGTGCCAGCAGCTCGTCGACAGGGGCCCTCACAACCTACGAGCAGTACTTC. Translating gives CASSSSTGALTTYEQYF.

The V and J genes are TRBV12-3 or TRBV12-4 and TRBJ1-1; D ambiguous. The CDR3 totals 11 residues. CDR3 sequence reads: CATGSFTEAFF. CDR3 DNA sequence: TGTGCGACCGGCAGTTTCACTGAAGCTTTCTTT.

This clonotype was found many times. This sequence joins TRBV29-1 and TRBJ1-2; perhaps TRBD1 as D (5 bases). This CDR3 comprises 12 residues. Germline assignment: CDR1 SQVTM and CDR2 ANQGSEA. V shed 8 bases and J shed 8 bases, with 18 bases lying between them. CDR3 protein: CSSAEGWDGYTF. Written as DNA, the CDR3 is TGCAGCTCCGCTGAGGGGTGGGACGGCTACACCTTC.

The chain carries TRBV28 and TRBJ2-4, with D unclear. Germline V CDR1 and CDR2: MDHEN, SYDVKM. Trimming stripped 6 bases from V and 3 bases from J, with 15 bases between. This CDR3 spans 15 amino acids. This chain's CDR3 is CASSLEGIGKNIQYF. The CDR3 coding sequence is TGTGCCAGCAGCCTCGAAGGGATAGGCAAAAACATTCAGTACTTC.

The rearrangement joins TRBV20-1 to TRBJ1-6; tentatively, D is TRBD1 (5 bases). Trimming shortened V by 5 bases and J by 9 bases, and 23 bases separated the two germline ends. The CDR3 is 16 amino acids. Germline V lookup: CDR1 DFQATT, CDR2 SNEGSKA (reference sequence). DNA of the CDR3: TGCAGTGCTCGAGCCGGGACCACCTCGGGTGGTTCACCCCTCCACTTT. Its translation is CSARAGTTSGGSPLHF.

This sequence joins TRBV6-6 and TRBJ1-1; D unresolved. Trimming removed 0 bases at V and 8 bases at J, with 10 bases between. CDR3 length: 13 amino acids. Germline assignment: CDR1 MNHNY and CDR2 SVGAGI (reference sequence). The CDR3 spells CASSYSASIEAFF. For the CDR3, the DNA is TGTGCCAGCAGTTACTCTGCAAGTATAGAAGCTTTCTTT.

Only a few counts were recorded for this clonotype. The gene calls are TRBV6-2 or TRBV6-3 and TRBJ2-1; D tentatively reads TRBD1 or TRBD2 (5 bases each). V lost 6 bases and J lost 1, with 19 bases in between. The length of the CDR3 is 17 residues. Germline lookup yields CDR1 MNHEY and CDR2 SVGEGT. For the CDR3, the DNA is TGTGCCAGCAGCCCTTCTAAGAGAGGGGTTTCCTACAATGAGCAGTTCTTC. It specifies CASSPSKRGVSYNEQFF.

The V gene is TRBV7-2, the J gene TRBJ1-5, with D unresolved. The CDR3 spans 13 residues. CDR1 and CDR2 (germline): SGHTA, FQGNSA. Deletions cut 5 bases from V and 4 bases from J, with 9 bases between. CDR3 region: CASSPTRNQPQHF. The CDR3 coding sequence is TGTGCCAGCAGCCCGACCAGAAATCAGCCCCAGCATTTT. Full variable domain (remainder filled in from reference TRBV7-2 and TRBJ1-5): GAGVSQSPSNKVTEKGKDVELRCDPISGHTALYWYRQSLGQGLEFLIYFQGNSAPDKSGLPSDRFSAERTGGSVSTLTIQRTQQEDSAVYLCASSPTRNQPQHFGDGTRLSIL.

At least ten counts were recorded for this clonotype. This chain uses TRBV11-2 with TRBJ2-1; D is ambiguous. With 4 bases removed from V and 1 base from J, the gap between germline ends came to 11 bases. Germline V gives CDR1 SGHAT, CDR2 FQNNGV. This CDR3 is built from 15 residues. CDR3 nucleotides: TGTGCCAGCAGCTGGGATCCGAGTTCCTACAATGAGCAGTTCTTC. It translates to CASSWDPSSYNEQFF.

The chain links TRBV7-2 to TRBJ2-5; D is ambiguous. Germline lookup yields CDR1 SGHTA and CDR2 FQGNSA. The CDR3 consists of 15 residues. V shed 1 base and J shed 5 bases, with 14 bases lying between them. CDR3 sequence reads: CASSLVVSGPETQYF. In nucleotides, the CDR3 is TGTGCCAGCAGCTTAGTCGTCAGTGGGCCGGAGACCCAGTACTTC.

This clonotype turned up a few times. In DNA, the CDR3 is TGTGCCACCAGGACCGGGACCAGGGAAGATACGCAGTATTTT. This encodes CATRTGTREDTQYF. This chain joins TRBV15 and TRBJ2-3; D could derive from TRBD1 or TRBD2 (5 bases each). V was shortened by 6 bases and J by 5 bases, with 15 bases between the two germline ends. The V gene's germline CDR1 is LNHNV and CDR2 YYDKDF (reference sequence). The CDR3 has 14 residues.

This clonotype was detected a few times. This chain links TRBV20-1 with TRBJ2-7; weak D call: TRBD2 (6 bases). The CDR3 has 13 amino acids. The germline gives CDR1 DFQATT, CDR2 SNEGSKA (reference sequence). In DNA form, the CDR3 reads TGCAGCGCAACCGGGACTCACTCCTACGAGCAGTACTTC. It is translated as CSATGTHSYEQYF.